The clone carrying this TCR beta chain has a handful of counts. Its antigen remains unknown. The data originate from a study of CD8+ T cells in alopecia areata. Study-level results: Because one nonresponder was included, the link of baseline CD8+ expansion to response is considered uncertain.

Noted treatment: oral pan-JAK inhibitor, 5-10 mg twice daily. Reverse transcribed after extraction, RNA yielded cDNA as the sequencing template. Repertoires were generated with immunoSEQ multiplex PCR, while TCRdb's copy carries only in-frame clones and drops some. The data show around 190,000 clones, with 55% to 70% seen just once and around 4.3% held by the top ten. CDR1 GTSNPN and CDR2 SVGIG come from the germline V gene (reference sequence). V lost 4 bases, J lost 4 bases, and 7 bases lay in between. The length of the CDR3 is 11 residues. This receptor was taken from a human donor with alopecia areata. This chain links TRBV30 with TRBJ1-1; D remains ambiguous. The source material was CD4+ T cells sorted from blood, sampled at week 4, from a patient treated with tofacitinib. The DNA for the CDR3 is TGTGCCTGGAAAGGGTCCACTGAAGCTTTCTTT. It codes for CAWKGSTEAFF. The variable domain in full, completed from reference TRBV30 and TRBJ1-1, reads SQTIHQWPATLVQPVGSPLSLECTVEGTSNPNLYWYRQAAGRGLQLLFYSVGIGQISSEVPQNLSASRPQDRQFILSSKKLLLSDSGFYLCAWKGSTEAFFGQGTRLTVV.